Presented here are 27 T cell receptor beta chains from one specimen sequenced in a study of blood T cell repertoires in COVID-19. Produced via immunoSEQ multiplex PCR; TCRdb's table is partial and in-frame only. This sample has about 300,000 clones; around 84% occur once, and the top ten carry over 1%. Sequencing was done on a sample of peripheral blood. All receptors derive from a man aged 70 or older with acute or convalescent COVID-19.

This sequence joins TRBV21-1 and TRBJ2-2; the D call TRBD2 from the table was never checked on the DNA. TRBV21-1 is given as a pseudogene. The CDR3 runs 18 residues. This CDR3 reads CASSKKWGGHTNTGELFF. CDR3 nucleotides: TGTGCCAGCAGCAAAAAATGGGGAGGACATACGAACACCGGGGAGCTGTTTTTT.

The J gene is TRBJ2-7, the V gene TRBV7-7; D remains ambiguous. The CDR3 is 15 residues long. Germline V CDR1 and CDR2: SSHAT, FNYEAQ (reference sequence). V was clipped by 2 bases and J by 2 bases, with 13 bases between them. In DNA form, the CDR3 reads TGTGCCAGCAGCTTAAACGACGGAGCCCCCTACGAGCAGTACTTC. Translating gives CASSLNDGAPYEQYF.

This sequence joins TRBV19 and TRBJ2-7; the D gene is possibly TRBD2 (6 bases). Germline values: CDR1 LNHDA, CDR2 SQIVND (reference sequence). Trimming stripped 1 base from V and 3 bases from J, with 10 bases between. The CDR3 sequence is 14 residues long. The CDR3 nucleotides are TGTGCCAGTAGTATAGGGAATAGCGGCTACGAGCAGTACTTC. Translating it yields CASSIGNSGYEQYF. The complete variable domain, with remaining parts taken from reference TRBV19 and TRBJ2-7, reads DGGITQSPKYLFRKEGQNVTLSCEQNLNHDAMYWYRQDPGQGLRLIYYSQIVNDFQKGDIAEGYSVSREKKESFPLTVTSAQKNPTAFYLCASSIGNSGYEQYFGPGTRLTVT.

V gene TRBV6-2 or TRBV6-3 combines with J gene TRBJ1-6; TRBD1 is a possible D gene (6 bases). The V gene's germline CDR1 is MNHEY and CDR2 SVGEGT. This CDR3 contains 15 residues. Trimming pared 7 bases from V and 9 bases from J, leaving 19 bases between. CDR3 protein: CASTPRTASVSPLHF. In nucleotides, the CDR3 is TGTGCCAGCACCCCGAGGACAGCCTCCGTTTCACCCCTCCACTTT.

The genes are TRBV5-1 and TRBJ2-1, with TRBD2 matching over 14 bases. The CDR3 sequence is 18 residues long. Unmatched junction bases numbered 5, after V lost 0 bases and J lost 3 bases. In germline, CDR1 is SGHRS, CDR2 YFSETQ. The DNA of the CDR3 is TGCGCCAGCAGCTTGGGGGGGACTAGCGGGAGCGGCTACAATGAGCAGTTCTTC. It codes for CASSLGGTSGSGYNEQFF.

This clone was seen only a few times. The CDR3 DNA follows: TGTGCCAGCAGCTTTCAGGCAGGGACAGCTGAAGCTTTCTTT. This gives the protein CASSFQAGTAEAFF. This chain uses TRBV7-2 with TRBJ1-1; 7 bases align to TRBD1. With 3 bases clipped from V and 6 bases from J, the junction kept 7 bases outside the gene matches. This CDR3 has 14 residues. Germline CDR1 SGHTA, CDR2 FQGNSA.

This clone has more than one count but fewer than ten. The rearrangement uses TRBV5-1 and TRBJ2-2; possibly TRBD2 for D (6 bases). Germline CDR1 reads SGHRS; CDR2 reads YFSETQ. The CDR3 is made up of 14 amino acids. V lost 5 bases, J lost 5 bases, and 13 bases lay in between. CDR3 sequence reads: CASRPGTSTGELFF. The CDR3 bases are TGCGCCAGCAGACCTGGGACTTCAACCGGGGAGCTGTTTTTT. The full variable domain, with the rest looked up from reference TRBV5-1 and TRBJ2-2, is KAGVTQTPRYLIKTRGQQVTLSCSPISGHRSVSWYQQTPGQGLQFLFEYFSETQRNKGNFPGRFSGRQFSNSRSEMNVSTLELGDSALYLCASRPGTSTGELFFGEGSRLTVL.

This clone appeared a single time. The chain couples TRBV16 to TRBJ1-1; weak D call: TRBD1 (5 bases). CDR1 and CDR2 from the germline V gene are KGHSY and FQNENV. The CDR3 is 15 amino acids. The V end lost 5 bases, the J end lost 0 bases, and 13 bases lay between the germline ends. CDR3 DNA sequence: TGTGCCAGCAGCAAAGGGGCGACGGTGAACACTGAAGCTTTCTTT. Translated, it gives CASSKGATVNTEAFF.

The V call is TRBV28, the J call TRBJ1-1, with 9 bases matching TRBD1. Germline V gene lookup returns CDR1 MDHEN and CDR2 SYDVKM. The CDR3 is made up of 14 amino acids. J was trimmed by 5 bases and V by 7 bases; bases with no gene match: 8. Written as DNA, the CDR3 is TGTGCCAGCAACCCGGGACAGGGAAGGACTGAAGCTTTCTTT. Its translation: CASNPGQGRTEAFF.

This rearrangement joins TRBV4-2 to TRBJ1-4; 10 bases map to TRBD1. After removal of 4 bases from V and 7 bases from J, the junction contained 6 bases not matched to a gene. CDR1 and CDR2 from the germline V gene are LGHNA and YNFKEQ. The CDR3 runs 15 residues. CDR3 sequence reads: CASSPKTGGFEKLFF. In DNA, the CDR3 is TGTGCCAGCAGCCCCAAGACAGGGGGCTTTGAAAAACTGTTTTTT.

The chain is built from TRBV6-5 and TRBJ2-2, with 7 bases lining up with TRBD2. Trimming cost V 2 bases and J 1 base; bases outside gene matches: 1. This CDR3 is 15 amino acids long. Germline V gene lookup returns CDR1 MNHEY and CDR2 SVGAGI. Here the CDR3 reads CASSYQRGNTGELFF. Written as DNA, the CDR3 is TGTGCCAGCAGTTACCAGCGGGGGAACACCGGGGAGCTGTTTTTT.

V is TRBV6-1 and J is TRBJ1-3; possibly TRBD1 for D (6 bases). The CDR3 extends over 15 amino acids. Trimming took 2 bases from V and 2 from J, leaving 10 bases between them. Germline V CDR1 and CDR2: MNHNS, SASEGT. The CDR3 protein is CASSEPGAPGNTIYF. The CDR3 DNA reads TGTGCCAGCAGTGAACCAGGGGCACCTGGAAACACCATATATTTT.

The J gene is TRBJ2-6, the V gene TRBV5-8; 7 bases map to TRBD1. In germline, CDR1 is SGHTS, CDR2 YDEGEE. Trimming at V came to 1 base and at J to 1 base, leaving 8 bases not matched to a gene. The CDR3 extends over 18 amino acids. Here the CDR3 reads CASSLTGALLSGANVLTF. For the CDR3, the DNA is TGTGCCAGCAGCTTGACAGGGGCGTTATTATCTGGGGCCAACGTCCTGACTTTC.

The chain is built from TRBV5-1 and TRBJ1-1; no definite D call. The length of the CDR3 is 16 residues. CDR1 is SGHRS, CDR2 YFSETQ, per germline. Trimming pared 4 bases from V and 4 bases from J, leaving 20 bases between. The CDR3 spells CASSEQRPASGTEAFF. The CDR3 nucleotides are TGCGCCAGCAGCGAGCAACGTCCTGCAAGCGGCACTGAAGCTTTCTTT.

V gene TRBV28 combines with J gene TRBJ2-2, with D maybe TRBD1 (5 bases). Between the trimmed V and J ends, which lost 3 bases and 4 bases, there was a span of 12 bases. CDR1 is MDHEN and CDR2 is SYDVKM in the germline V gene. The CDR3 runs 15 residues. The CDR3 region is CASSFGAGFTGELFF. The CDR3 DNA follows: TGTGCCAGCAGTTTTGGGGCAGGATTCACCGGGGAGCTGTTTTTT.

CDR3 region: CASSPRTGLNTEAFF. The CDR3 nucleotides read TGTGCCAGCTCACCCCGGACAGGGCTGAACACTGAAGCTTTCTTT. The chain couples TRBV18 to TRBJ1-1; 8 nucleotides agree with TRBD1. Germline V gene sequence: CDR1 KGHSH, CDR2 LQKENI. CDR3 size: 15 residues. Losses at the gene ends were 3 bases for V and 0 bases for J; bases not matched to a gene: 3.

V usage is TRBV19 and J usage is TRBJ1-5; D might be TRBD1 (5 bases). Trimming took off 7 bases at V and 7 bases at J, with 23 bases between the two ends. CDR3 size: 16 residues. Germline V gene data show CDR1 as LNHDA and CDR2 as SQIVND (reference sequence). The CDR3 sequence: CASNHPGRGGQQPQHF. DNA of the CDR3: TGTGCCAGTAATCACCCGGGGAGGGGTGGGCAGCAGCCCCAGCATTTT.

The rearrangement links TRBV5-1 to TRBJ1-1, with TRBD1 matching over 7 bases. Germline assignment: CDR1 SGHRS and CDR2 YFSETQ. The CDR3 consists of 14 residues. With V trimmed by 3 bases and J by 2 bases, 4 bases remained unmatched. CDR3 residues: CASSSGTANTEAFF. The CDR3 coding sequence is TGCGCCAGCAGCTCCGGGACAGCCAACACTGAAGCTTTCTTT.

The CDR3 DNA is TGTGCCATCAGAGGAGACAGACAATCCTACGAGCAGTACTTC. This encodes CAIRGDRQSYEQYF. The chain couples TRBV10-3 to TRBJ2-7, with a tentative D call TRBD1 (5 bases). The CDR3 covers 14 residues. Trimming cost V 6 bases and J 1 base, with 13 bases left between them. The germline V gene encodes CDR1 ENHRY and CDR2 SYGVKD.

Details on this clone: Other DNA variants within this sample encode the same CDR3. The genes are TRBV9 and TRBJ2-7, with D unclear. V lost 0 bases to trimming and J lost 0 bases, with 7 bases between them. Germline V CDR1 and CDR2: SGDLS, YYNGEE. CDR3 length: 14 amino acids. The CDR3 sequence: CASSVGPVSYEQYF. For the CDR3, the DNA is TGTGCCAGCAGCGTAGGGCCAGTCTCCTACGAGCAGTACTTC.

J is TRBJ2-5 and V is TRBV5-1; 7 nucleotides align to TRBD1. V gave up 5 bases and J gave up 3 bases; unmatched junction bases: 10. There are 15 residues in the CDR3. Germline V gene data show CDR1 as SGHRS and CDR2 as YFSETQ. CDR3 sequence: CASRPYRQGKETQYF. CDR3 DNA: TGCGCCAGCAGACCTTATAGACAGGGAAAAGAGACCCAGTACTTC.

The DNA for the CDR3 is TGTGCCACCAGTCCCAGGACAGGGATGGGCGAGCAGTACTTC. Amino acid sequence: CATSPRTGMGEQYF. The chain uses TRBV24-1 and TRBJ2-7; the match to TRBD1 covers 8 bases. The trim removed 6 bases at V and 6 bases at J, leaving 9 bases unmatched. Looked up from germline, CDR1 is KGHDR and CDR2 is SFDVKD. This CDR3 spans 14 amino acids.

V usage is TRBV4-2 and J usage is TRBJ2-3, with D possibly being TRBD2 (6 bases). The CDR3 spans 15 residues. Trimming left V 4 bases short and J 2 bases short, with 13 bases between. Germline loops: CDR1 LGHNA, CDR2 YNFKEQ. The CDR3 nucleotides read TGTGCCAGCAGCCGATCTAGCGACAACACAGATACGCAGTATTTT. This sequence encodes CASSRSSDNTDTQYF.

The rearrangement joins TRBV11-2 to TRBJ2-5; D may be TRBD2 (5 bases). V shed 4 bases and J shed 1 base, with 7 bases lying between them. The length of the CDR3 is 13 residues. The V gene's germline CDR1 is SGHAT and CDR2 FQNNGV. CDR3: CASSWRAQETQYF. The CDR3 region has the DNA TGTGCCAGCAGCTGGCGGGCCCAAGAGACCCAGTACTTC.

V gene TRBV19 combines with J gene TRBJ1-2; D possibly corresponds to TRBD1 (6 bases). This CDR3 comprises 14 residues. V shed 4 bases and J shed 5 bases, with 14 bases lying between them. Germline-derived CDR1 and CDR2 are LNHDA and SQIVND (reference sequence). The CDR3 loop is CASSRDTGIYGYTF. The CDR3 DNA is TGTGCCAGTAGTAGAGACACAGGGATTTATGGCTACACCTTC.

In DNA form, the CDR3 reads TGTGCCAGCAAAAAATCGGGGAATCAGCCCCAGCATTTT. It specifies CASKKSGNQPQHF. The chain links TRBV12-3 or TRBV12-4 to TRBJ1-5; no reliable D call. The CDR3 totals 13 residues. Trimming left V 7 bases short and J 4 bases short, with 11 bases between.

The J gene is TRBJ2-1, the V gene TRBV28, with a possible D match to TRBD2 (5 bases). Looked up from germline, CDR1 is MDHEN and CDR2 is SYDVKM. V lost 8 bases and J 7 bases, leaving 12 bases between the germline ends. The CDR3 contains 12 residues. CDR3 protein: CASRIAKNEQFF. CDR3 DNA sequence: TGTGCCAGCCGTATAGCGAAGAATGAGCAGTTCTTC.